This T cell receptor (beta chain) was obtained from a study of shared clonotypes between healthy human individuals. Turning to the study itself: Serving as donors were two women and a few men, whose ages spanned 18 to 49.

Findings and limits, study-wide: Naive subsets, compared against memory subsets, generally had larger estimated richness values.

As to this clone: Its antigen is unknown.

The CDR3 runs to 12 residues. The germline V and J ends were trimmed by 5 bases and 6 bases, with 8 bases remaining between them. The germline V gene encodes CDR1 SEHNR and CDR2 FQNEAQ (reference sequence). Each subset's genomic DNA was shared equally among a number of immunoSEQ plates. Some clones are missing from TCRdb's copy, which holds only in-frame ones; the method was immunoSEQ multiplex PCR. The top ten hold 1.2% of the sample, which has around 2,000,000 clones, approximately 94% seen once. The naive CD8 subset, CD45RO-negative cells positively selected for CCR7, excluded terminally differentiated effector memory CD45RA+ cells.

V usage is TRBV7-9 and J usage is TRBJ2-1; TRBD1 or TRBD2 may be the D gene (5 bases each). Sequences were obtained from naive CD8+ T cells sorted from blood. The sequence came from a man aged 18 to 30 in good health. The chain's CDR3 is CASSIGTNEQFF. DNA for the CDR3: TGTGCCAGCAGCATTGGGACCAATGAGCAGTTCTTC.